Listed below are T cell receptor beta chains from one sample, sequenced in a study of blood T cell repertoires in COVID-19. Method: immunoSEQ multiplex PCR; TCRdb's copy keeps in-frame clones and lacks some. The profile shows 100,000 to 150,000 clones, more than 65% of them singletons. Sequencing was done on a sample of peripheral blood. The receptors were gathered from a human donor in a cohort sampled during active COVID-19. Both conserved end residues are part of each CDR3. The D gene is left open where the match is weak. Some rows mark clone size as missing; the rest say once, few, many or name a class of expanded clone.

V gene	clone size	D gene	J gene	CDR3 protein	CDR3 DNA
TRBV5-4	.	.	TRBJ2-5	CASSLVSSKETQYF	TGTGCCAGCAGCTTGGTGTCTAGCAAAGAGACCCAGTACTTC
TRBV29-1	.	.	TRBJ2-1	CSVTTGTTNEQFF	TGCAGCGTTACCACCGGGACAACTAATGAGCAGTTCTTC
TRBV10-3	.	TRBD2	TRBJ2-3	CAISEPELAGGQGLTDTQYF	TGTGCCATCAGTGAACCCGAACTAGCGGGGGGCCAGGGGTTAACAGATACGCAGTATTTT
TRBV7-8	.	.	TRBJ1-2	CASSSPHQGDYGYTF	TGTGCCAGCAGCTCCCCCCACCAGGGCGACTATGGCTACACCTTC
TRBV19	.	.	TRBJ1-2	CASSYQGRDGYTF	TGTGCCAGTAGTTATCAGGGGCGCGACGGCTACACCTTC
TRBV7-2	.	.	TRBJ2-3	CASILSGTSTDTQYF	TGTGCCAGCATTCTCTCCGGGACTAGCACAGATACGCAGTATTTT
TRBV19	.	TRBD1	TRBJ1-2	CASSIVRTGVGYTF	TGTGCCAGTAGTATAGTCCGGACAGGGGTTGGCTACACCTTC
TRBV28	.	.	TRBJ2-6	CASSSSSGANVLTF	TGTGCCAGCAGCTCTTCGTCTGGGGCCAACGTCCTGACTTTC
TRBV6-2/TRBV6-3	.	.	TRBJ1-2	CASSQDRITYTF	TGTGCCAGCAGTCAAGACAGGATCACATACACCTTC
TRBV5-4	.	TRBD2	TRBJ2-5	CASSKDLAGVQETQYF	TGTGCCAGCAGCAAGGACCTAGCGGGGGTCCAAGAGACCCAGTACTTC
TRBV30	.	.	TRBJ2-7	CAFKPDRSYEQYF	TGTGCCTTTAAACCAGACAGGTCCTACGAGCAGTACTTC
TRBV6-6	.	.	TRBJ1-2	CASSRGPTSDLGYTF	TGTGCCAGCAGTCGAGGCCCCACATCTGATCTGGGCTACACCTTC
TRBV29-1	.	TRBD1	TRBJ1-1	CSVQVRGMNTEAFF	TGCAGCGTACAAGTCAGGGGGATGAACACTGAAGCTTTCTTT
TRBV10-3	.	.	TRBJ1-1	CATGLQQNTEAFF	TGTGCCACCGGACTGCAGCAGAACACTGAAGCTTTCTTT
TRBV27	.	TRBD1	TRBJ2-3	CASSSTGGADTQYF	TGTGCCAGCAGTTCGACAGGGGGCGCAGATACGCAGTATTTT
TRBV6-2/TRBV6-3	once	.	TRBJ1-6	CASSLQVSPLHF	TGTGCCAGCAGTTTACAGGTCTCACCCCTCCACTTT
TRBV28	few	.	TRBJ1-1	CASTNRQALNTEAFF	TGTGCCAGCACCAATCGGCAGGCTTTGAACACTGAAGCTTTCTTT
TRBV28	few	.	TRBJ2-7	CASSRDWRVSYEQYF	TGTGCCAGCAGTAGGGACTGGCGGGTCTCCTACGAGCAGTACTTC
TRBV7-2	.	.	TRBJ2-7	CASSLGTPDEQYF	TGTGCCAGCAGCTTAGGGACTCCCGACGAGCAGTACTTC
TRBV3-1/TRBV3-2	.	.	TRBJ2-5	CASSQESGRAETQYF	TGTGCCAGCAGCCAAGAATCAGGCAGGGCGGAGACCCAGTACTTC
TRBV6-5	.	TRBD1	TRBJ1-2	CASRLTGSYGYTF	TGTGCCAGCAGGCTGACAGGGAGCTATGGCTACACCTTC
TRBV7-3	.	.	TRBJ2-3	CASSLGSGSVTDTQYF	TGTGCCAGCAGCTTAGGATCAGGCTCCGTCACAGATACGCAGTATTTT
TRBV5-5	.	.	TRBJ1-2	CASSRRNGNGYTF	TGTGCCAGCAGCCGACGAAACGGGAATGGCTACACCTTC
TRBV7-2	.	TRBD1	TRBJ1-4	CASSLVGQGGKLFF	TGTGCCAGCAGCTTAGTGGGACAGGGGGGAAAACTGTTTTTT
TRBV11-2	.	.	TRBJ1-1	CASSRQREAFF	TGTGCCAGCAGCCGCCAGAGGGAAGCTTTCTTT
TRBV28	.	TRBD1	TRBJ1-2	CASSLPGQGYTF	TGTGCCAGCAGTTTACCGGGACAGGGCTACACCTTC
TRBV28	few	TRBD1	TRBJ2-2	CATTTGGWNTGELFF	TGTGCCACTACGACAGGGGGCTGGAACACCGGGGAGCTGTTTTTT
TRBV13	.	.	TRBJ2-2	CASRKVTDNTGELFF	TGTGCCAGCAGAAAAGTGACAGACAACACCGGGGAGCTGTTTTTT
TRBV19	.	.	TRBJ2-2	CASSILGGRKVGTGELFF	TGTGCCAGTAGTATTCTCGGGGGGCGCAAGGTGGGAACCGGGGAGCTGTTTTTT
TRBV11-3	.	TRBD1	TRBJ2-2	CASSLDVGQGGTGELFF	TGTGCCAGCAGCTTAGATGTCGGACAGGGGGGCACCGGGGAGCTGTTTTTT
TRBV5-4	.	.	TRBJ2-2	CASSLPGLHGELFF	TGTGCCAGCAGCCTACCGGGACTCCACGGGGAGCTGTTTTTT
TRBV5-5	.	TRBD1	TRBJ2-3	CASSLSPGQGFTDTQYF	TGTGCCAGCAGCTTGTCCCCGGGACAGGGTTTCACAGATACGCAGTATTTT
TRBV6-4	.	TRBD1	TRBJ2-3	CASRPQSGQGSVDTQYF	TGTGCCAGCCGCCCACAGTCCGGACAGGGATCGGTCGATACGCAGTATTTT
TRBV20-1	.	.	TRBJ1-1	CSARGTPEAFF	TGCAGTGCTAGAGGGACACCCGAAGCTTTCTTT
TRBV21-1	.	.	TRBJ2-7	CASSAQGGRRSSYEQYF	TGTGCCAGCAGCGCCCAAGGGGGCCGACGGAGCTCCTACGAGCAGTACTTC
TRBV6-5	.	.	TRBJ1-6	CASTLDSRVSPLHF	TGTGCCAGCACCCTTGACAGTAGAGTATCACCCCTCCACTTT
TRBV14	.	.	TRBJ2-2	CASSQYTNTGELFF	TGTGCCAGCAGCCAGTACACAAACACCGGGGAGCTGTTTTTT
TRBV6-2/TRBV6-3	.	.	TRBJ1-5	CASSYPGEGFQPQHF	TGTGCCAGCAGTTACCCCGGGGAGGGGTTTCAGCCCCAGCATTTT
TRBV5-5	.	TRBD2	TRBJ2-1	CASSSPGLAGNNEQFF	TGTGCCAGCAGCTCGCCGGGACTAGCGGGTAACAATGAGCAGTTCTTC
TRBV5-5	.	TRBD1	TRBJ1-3	CASSQFLRGQGGNTIYF	TGTGCCAGCAGCCAATTCCTAAGGGGGCAAGGTGGAAACACCATATATTTT
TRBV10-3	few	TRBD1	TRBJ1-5	CAISEGQGINQPQHF	TGTGCCATCAGCGAGGGACAGGGGATCAATCAGCCCCAGCATTTT
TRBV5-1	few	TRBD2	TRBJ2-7	CASSSSSGGPYEQYF	TGCGCCAGCAGCTCGTCTAGCGGGGGGCCGTATGAGCAGTACTTC
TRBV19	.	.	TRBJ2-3	CASRRGGGASTDTQYF	TGTGCCAGTAGGAGAGGGGGGGGAGCTAGCACAGATACGCAGTATTTT
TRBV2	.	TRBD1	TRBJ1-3	CASSPGQGSGNTIYF	TGTGCCAGCAGTCCCGGACAGGGGTCTGGAAACACCATATATTTT
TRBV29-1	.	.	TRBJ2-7	CSVEGDGGYEQYF	TGCAGCGTTGAAGGCGACGGCGGATACGAGCAGTACTTC
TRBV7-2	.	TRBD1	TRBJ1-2	CASSWGQGKGVGGYTF	TGTGCCAGCAGCTGGGGACAGGGCAAGGGGGTGGGTGGCTACACCTTC
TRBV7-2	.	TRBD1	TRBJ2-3	CASSLVQGLTDTQYF	TGTGCCAGCAGCTTAGTACAGGGGCTCACAGATACGCAGTATTTT
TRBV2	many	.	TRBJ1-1	CASRGTMNTEAFF	TGTGCCAGCAGGGGGACTATGAACACTGAAGCTTTCTTT
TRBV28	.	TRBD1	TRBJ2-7	CASSPVGTGDNEQYF	TGTGCCAGCAGCCCAGTTGGGACAGGGGACAACGAGCAGTACTTC
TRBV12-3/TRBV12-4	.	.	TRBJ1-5	CASSRGWNQPQHF	TGTGCCAGCAGCAGGGGATGGAATCAGCCCCAGCATTTT
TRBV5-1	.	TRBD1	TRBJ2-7	CASSWRTGGPYEQYF	TGCGCCAGCAGCTGGAGGACAGGGGGCCCCTACGAGCAGTACTTC
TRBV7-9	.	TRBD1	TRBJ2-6	CASTPMTGTTSGANVLTF	TGTGCCAGCACCCCAATGACAGGGACAACCTCTGGGGCCAACGTCCTGACTTTC
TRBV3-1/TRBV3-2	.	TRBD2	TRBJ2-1	CASSQVLRGDHRNEQFF	TGTGCCAGCAGCCAAGTACTACGGGGGGATCATAGAAATGAGCAGTTCTTC
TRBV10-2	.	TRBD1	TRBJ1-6	CASSGQGNSPLHF	TGCGCCAGCAGTGGACAGGGGAATTCACCCCTCCACTTT
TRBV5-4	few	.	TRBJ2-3	CASSSGLFTDTQYF	TGTGCCAGCAGCTCCGGACTCTTCACAGATACGCAGTATTTT